This TCR beta chain comes out of a study of cytomegalovirus exposure and HLA in healthy donors. Across the study: In an early release, HLA-typed donors contributed tens of millions of unique TCR sequences. Study-level findings and limits: Previous analysis showed most TCR beta V segments were productive about 87% or about 30% of the time. Later on, analysis showed that most CMV-associated TCR beta chains appeared to be HLA-restricted.

Donors likely had unrecorded immune exposures despite being nominally healthy when sampled. This clone occurred a few times. Its antigen is still unknown. PCR used 60 Vbeta primers and 13 Jbeta primers. The assay was immunoSEQ multiplex PCR, and TCRdb's table has in-frame clones only and misses some. The sample lists tens of thousands of clones; about 80% were seen once. V dropped 2 bases and J dropped 4; count of bases not matched to a gene: 10. Germline assignment: CDR1 SGHDT and CDR2 YYEEEE. The CDR3 spans 16 residues. This TCR was sampled from a man in his thirties or forties in good health and CMV-seronegative. This chain uses TRBV5-6 with TRBJ1-1, with TRBD1 matching over 8 bases. Material for sequencing was PBMCs. The CDR3 DNA is TGTGCCAGCAGCTTTAGACAGGGGATGTCGCGCACTGAAGCTTTCTTT. Protein: CASSFRQGMSRTEAFF.